This TCR beta chain was found in a study of T cell responses to AZD1222 COVID-19 vaccine. V lost 2 bases and J lost 7, with 9 bases in between. The CDR3 contains 12 residues. CDR1 and CDR2 from the germline V gene are SGHDN and FVKESK. TCRdb's copy holds only in-frame clones and misses some; the assay was immunoSEQ multiplex PCR. The data hold 60,000 to 70,000 clones, with over 75% observed a single time. This receptor was identified in an adult in good health. Here the sequenced sample was peripheral blood, taken on day 0 of AZD1222 vaccination. The chain carries TRBV14 and TRBJ2-7; D is unclear. CDR3: CASSQYGVEQYF. The DNA of the CDR3 is TGTGCCAGCAGCCAATATGGAGTAGAGCAGTACTTC.